One and the same sample provided the 31 T cell receptor beta chains below, sequenced in a study of cytomegalovirus exposure and HLA in healthy donors. The PCR was carried out with 60 Vbeta primers and 13 Jbeta primers. Assay: immunoSEQ multiplex PCR; the TCRdb copy retains only in-frame clones and omits some. The sample comprises some 200,000 clones, about 79% of which are singletons, and approximately 0.098% rests with the top ten. Sequencing was performed on PBMCs. The receptors were sampled from a boy younger than 10 in good health and CMV-seronegative.

The V and J genes are TRBV5-5 and TRBJ1-6, with unresolved D. V was pared by 1 base and J by 13 bases, with 15 bases between. The germline gives CDR1 SGHKS, CDR2 YYEKEE (reference sequence). This CDR3 spans 14 amino acids. CDR3: CASSLSTGLVPLHF. The DNA for the CDR3 is TGTGCCAGCAGCTTGTCGACGGGATTGGTCCCCCTCCACTTT.

V is TRBV19 and J is TRBJ1-1; 7 bases match TRBD1. This CDR3 has 18 amino acids. J lost 5 bases, V lost 8 bases, and 23 bases had no gene match. The germline V gene has CDR1 LNHDA and CDR2 SQIVND (reference sequence). The CDR3 is CASSPGGPRQGSRTEAFF. The CDR3, as DNA: TGTGCCAGTTCTCCGGGTGGCCCGAGACAGGGATCGAGAACTGAAGCTTTCTTT.

The V call is TRBV14, the J call TRBJ2-5, with 8 positions matching TRBD2. CDR1 and CDR2 (germline): SGHDN, FVKESK. The J segment lost 5 bases and the V segment lost 2 bases, leaving 7 bases of the junction unmatched. The CDR3 is 15 amino acids. The CDR3 sequence is CASSQLAGSGETQYF. In DNA, the CDR3 is TGTGCCAGCAGCCAATTAGCGGGGTCCGGGGAGACCCAGTACTTC.

This clone was detected only a few times. J is TRBJ1-2 and V is TRBV10-3; D might be TRBD1 (6 bases). This CDR3 has 11 amino acids. Germline V gene lookup returns CDR1 ENHRY and CDR2 SYGVKD. Deletions cut 9 bases from V and 8 bases from J, with 13 bases between. The CDR3 coding sequence is TGTGCCATGGGTGGGGGCCTAGGCTACACCTTC. Residues: CAMGGGLGYTF.

The V call is TRBV7-9, the J call TRBJ2-1; possibly TRBD1 for D (7 bases). The length of the CDR3 is 13 residues. CDR1 and CDR2 from the germline V gene are SEHNR and FQNEAQ (reference sequence). V was shortened by 3 bases and J by 8 bases, with 11 bases between the two germline ends. The CDR3: CASSFTGEDEQFF. The CDR3 DNA is TGTGCCAGCAGCTTTACAGGGGAGGATGAGCAGTTCTTC.

This chain links TRBV23-1 with TRBJ2-7; D is perhaps TRBD2 (7 bases). TRBV23-1 is an ORF for which the function is uncertain. The CDR3 has 14 residues. Trimming left V 0 bases short and J 6 bases short, with 12 bases between. CDR3 bases: TGCGCCAGCAGTCAATCGGAGGGAGGGGGCGAGCAGTACTTC. Its protein is CASSQSEGGGEQYF.

The V and J genes are TRBV2 and TRBJ1-1, with D hard to call. Germline loops: CDR1 SNHLY, CDR2 FYNNEI. V was clipped by 4 bases and J by 1 base, with 16 bases between them. There are 16 residues in the CDR3. The CDR3 DNA sequence: TGTGCCAGCAGTGCGCCAGCCACACGCGGGAACACTGAAGCTTTCTTT. This codes for CASSAPATRGNTEAFF.

This clone was recorded only once. This chain links TRBV18 with TRBJ2-7; the match to TRBD1 covers 8 bases. The CDR3 covers 15 residues. The V gene's germline CDR1 is KGHSH and CDR2 LQKENI. With V trimmed by 3 bases and J by 4 bases, 8 bases remained unmatched. The CDR3 sequence: CASSPDRGTQYEQYF. CDR3 DNA sequence: TGTGCCAGCTCACCCGACAGGGGCACGCAATACGAGCAGTACTTC.

The J gene is TRBJ1-3, the V gene TRBV4-3, with 7 nucleotides matching TRBD1. The CDR3 covers 15 residues. The germline gives CDR1 LGHNA, CDR2 YSLEER. V lost 1 base, J lost 3 bases, and 3 bases stayed unmatched. CDR3 nucleotide sequence: TGCGCCAGCAGCCAAGGTGCAGGGGGTGGAAACACCATATATTTT. This codes for CASSQGAGGGNTIYF.

The rearrangement uses TRBV18 and TRBJ1-1; the D is unclear. V lost 5 bases, J lost 5 bases, and 15 bases lay in between. This CDR3 region has 14 residues. Germline CDR1 and CDR2: KGHSH and LQKENI. CDR3 loop: CASSAGPSSTEAFF. CDR3 nucleotides: TGTGCCAGCTCAGCGGGTCCCAGCTCGACTGAAGCTTTCTTT.

This chain connects TRBV9 to TRBJ2-1; TRBD1 is a possible D gene (5 bases). Germline V lookup: CDR1 SGDLS, CDR2 YYNGEE. Trimming took 1 base from V and 5 from J, leaving 16 bases between them. This CDR3 has 16 amino acids. As DNA, the CDR3 is TGTGCCAGCAGCGTAACCCCCCTTGGGGCGGACAATGAGCAGTTCTTC. It yields the protein CASSVTPLGADNEQFF.

This chain joins TRBV5-1 and TRBJ2-7, with 8 bases identical to TRBD1. Trimming removed 1 base from V and 1 base from J; junction bases left unmatched: 4. The CDR3 has 15 residues. Germline V gives CDR1 SGHRS, CDR2 YFSETQ. CDR3 loop: CASSLSQGGSYEQYF. CDR3 nucleotide sequence: TGCGCCAGCAGCTTGTCACAGGGGGGTTCCTACGAGCAGTACTTC. The complete variable domain, with remaining parts taken from reference TRBV5-1 and TRBJ2-7, reads KAGVTQTPRYLIKTRGQQVTLSCSPISGHRSVSWYQQTPGQGLQFLFEYFSETQRNKGNFPGRFSGRQFSNSRSEMNVSTLELGDSALYLCASSLSQGGSYEQYFGPGTRLTVT.

The chain carries TRBV9 and TRBJ2-7, with 9 bases fitting TRBD1. Germline trimming cut 4 bases from V and 0 bases from J; bases unmatched to any gene: 17. CDR1 and CDR2 from the germline V gene are SGDLS and YYNGEE. CDR3 length: 19 amino acids. Here the CDR3 reads CASSTPQGASPPHSYEQYF. CDR3 nucleotides: TGTGCCAGCAGCACACCACAGGGGGCATCGCCTCCTCACTCCTACGAGCAGTACTTC.

This clone was counted once. This chain connects TRBV2 to TRBJ2-7; 8 positions agree with TRBD2. Germline V gene sequence: CDR1 SNHLY, CDR2 FYNNEI. The CDR3 is made up of 14 amino acids. The V gene end was trimmed by 4 bases and the J gene end by 3 bases; junction bases not matched to a gene: 5. The CDR3 loop is CASSALGRGYEQYF. CDR3 sequence (DNA): TGTGCCAGCAGTGCCCTCGGGAGGGGCTACGAGCAGTACTTC.

The rearrangement joins TRBV6-5 to TRBJ2-5; possible D gene TRBD2, 6 bases. From germline, CDR1 is MNHEY and CDR2 SVGAGI. V lost 2 bases and J lost 11, with 18 bases in between. This CDR3 is built from 14 residues. In DNA, the CDR3 is TGTGCCAGCAGTTACGAACTAGCCCACCCTGAGCAGTACTTC. Translating gives CASSYELAHPEQYF.

This clone was seen once. Other nucleotide sequences in the sample specify the same CDR3. The V and J genes are TRBV18 and TRBJ1-1; TRBD1 aligns across 8 bases. With 3 bases clipped from V and 4 bases from J, the junction kept 1 base outside the gene matches. Looked up from germline, CDR1 is KGHSH and CDR2 is LQKENI. This CDR3 spans 13 amino acids. For the CDR3, the DNA is TGTGCCAGCTCACCGGGACAGGCCACTGAAGCTTTCTTT. This translates into CASSPGQATEAFF.

This clone came up a few times. The rearrangement joins TRBV11-2 to TRBJ2-2; tentatively, D is TRBD2 (7 bases). The V gene lost 5 bases and the J gene lost 3 bases, with 16 bases spanning the gap. Germline loops: CDR1 SGHAT, CDR2 FQNNGV. The CDR3 length is 16 residues. The CDR3 nucleotides are TGTGCCAGCAGCAGTAGGGGGGGATCGGACACCGGGGAGCTGTTTTTT. Its protein product is CASSSRGGSDTGELFF.

The J gene is TRBJ1-1, the V gene TRBV29-1, with a weak D call TRBD1 (6 bases). The CDR3 contains 11 residues. V shed 5 bases and J shed 7 bases, with 11 bases lying between them. Germline V lookup: CDR1 SQVTM, CDR2 ANQGSEA. CDR3 sequence reads: CSVRGGGEAFF. CDR3 sequence (DNA): TGCAGCGTTCGGGGGGGCGGTGAAGCTTTCTTT.

This rearrangement joins TRBV6-4 to TRBJ2-1, with TRBD2 identical over 9 bases. Trimming cost V 5 bases and J 11 bases; bases outside gene matches: 4. Looked up from germline, CDR1 is MRHNA and CDR2 is SNTAGT. This CDR3 is 12 amino acids long. The CDR3 spells CASSPSGEKQFF. The CDR3 DNA is TGTGCCAGCAGTCCTAGCGGGGAAAAGCAGTTCTTC.

This clone showed up just once. The same CDR3 arises from other DNA sequences in this sample as well. The chain couples TRBV5-4 to TRBJ2-7; 9 bases fit TRBD1. This CDR3 spans 14 amino acids. The trim removed 4 bases at V and 3 bases at J, leaving 5 bases unmatched. From germline, CDR1 is SGHNT and CDR2 YYREEE (reference sequence). The CDR3: CASSPGQGLYEQYF. Here the CDR3 DNA reads TGTGCCAGCAGCCCGGGACAGGGCCTCTACGAGCAGTACTTC. The whole variable domain, filled in from reference TRBV5-4 and TRBJ2-7, reads ETGVTQSPTHLIKTRGQQVTLRCSSQSGHNTVSWYQQALGQGPQFIFQYYREEENGRGNFPPRFSGLQFPNYSSELNVNALELDDSALYLCASSPGQGLYEQYFGPGTRLTVT.

The V and J genes are TRBV6-5 and TRBJ1-5, with D unresolved. The CDR3 extends over 15 amino acids. The V end was cut by 4 bases, the J end by 10 bases, with 20 bases between. The germline V gene encodes CDR1 MNHEY and CDR2 SVGAGI. The CDR3 loop reads CASSLDGPPFSPQHF. The CDR3 nucleotides are TGTGCCAGCAGTTTAGACGGTCCCCCATTTAGCCCCCAGCATTTT.

This chain joins TRBV7-2 and TRBJ2-3, with D tentatively TRBD1 (7 bases). With 5 bases removed from V and 5 bases from J, the gap between germline ends came to 20 bases. Germline V gives CDR1 SGHTA, CDR2 FQGNSA. The CDR3 loop spans 16 amino acids. Here the CDR3 reads CASSPRGRGPGDTQYF. The CDR3 DNA reads as TGTGCCAGCAGCCCAAGGGGGCGGGGACCGGGAGATACGCAGTATTTT.

The chain has TRBV19 and TRBJ2-1, with 12 positions matching TRBD2. V lost 3 bases to trimming and J lost 2 bases; unmatched junction nucleotides: 2. This CDR3 has 16 amino acids. Germline loops: CDR1 LNHDA, CDR2 SQIVND (reference sequence). The CDR3 is CASSILAGGAYNEQFF. Written as DNA, the CDR3 is TGTGCCAGTAGTATCCTAGCGGGGGGGGCCTACAATGAGCAGTTCTTC. Looking up the rest from reference TRBV19 and TRBJ2-1 gives the full variable domain: DGGITQSPKYLFRKEGQNVTLSCEQNLNHDAMYWYRQDPGQGLRLIYYSQIVNDFQKGDIAEGYSVSREKKESFPLTVTSAQKNPTAFYLCASSILAGGAYNEQFFGPGTRLTVL.

Only one count was recorded for this clone. The chain links TRBV19 to TRBJ1-5; D possibly corresponds to TRBD1 (6 bases). V gave up 4 bases and J gave up 0 bases, with 25 bases separating them. CDR1 is LNHDA and CDR2 is SQIVND in the germline V gene (reference sequence). The CDR3 is 20 residues long. This chain's CDR3 is CASSTRGGERRSYSNQPQHF. Here the CDR3 DNA reads TGTGCCAGTAGTACAAGGGGGGGGGAAAGGCGGTCTTATAGCAATCAGCCCCAGCATTTT. Based on the CDR3 plus reference TRBV19 and TRBJ1-5, the full variable domain is DGGITQSPKYLFRKEGQNVTLSCEQNLNHDAMYWYRQDPGQGLRLIYYSQIVNDFQKGDIAEGYSVSREKKESFPLTVTSAQKNPTAFYLCASSTRGGERRSYSNQPQHFGDGTRLSIL.

Regarding this clone: The same CDR3 also results from other DNA sequences found in this sample. This chain connects TRBV6-5 to TRBJ1-1; D gene uncertain. The CDR3 runs 13 residues. Germline CDR1 is MNHEY and CDR2 is SVGAGI. Trimming took 0 bases from V and 2 from J, leaving 4 bases between them. The CDR3 bases are TGTGCCAGCAGTTACTCGCGTAACACTGAAGCTTTCTTT. It encodes CASSYSRNTEAFF.

The chain couples TRBV6-1 to TRBJ2-5, with 10 positions matching TRBD2. The CDR3 length is 14 residues. The V and J ends lost 8 bases and 9 bases, in that order; junction bases with no gene match: 12. In germline, CDR1 is MNHNS, CDR2 SASEGT. CDR3 sequence: CASSKQAGGRPQYF. The CDR3 DNA reads as TGTGCCAGCTCCAAACAAGCGGGGGGGAGGCCCCAGTACTTC.

V usage is TRBV7-9 and J usage is TRBJ1-3; maybe TRBD1 (5 bases). Trimming pared 5 bases from V and 0 bases from J, leaving 11 bases between. The V gene's germline CDR1 is SEHNR and CDR2 FQNEAQ (reference sequence). CDR3 size: 15 residues. The CDR3 here is CASSPDRSSGNTIYF. The CDR3 coding sequence is TGTGCCAGCAGCCCCGACAGAAGCTCTGGAAACACCATATATTTT. The entire variable domain, with the rest obtained from reference TRBV7-9 and TRBJ1-3, is as follows: DTGVSQNPRHKITKRGQNVTFRCDPISEHNRLYWYRQTLGQGPEFLTYFQNEAQLEKSRLLSDRFSAERPKGSFSTLEIQRTEQGDSAMYLCASSPDRSSGNTIYFGEGSWLTVV.

The CDR3 sequence: CASRKGQLYEQYF. In DNA form, the CDR3 reads TGTGCCAGCAGGAAAGGACAGTTGTACGAGCAGTACTTC. The chain links TRBV27 to TRBJ2-7; D is perhaps TRBD1 (6 bases). The germline V gene encodes CDR1 MNHEY and CDR2 SMNVEV (reference sequence). Trimming stripped 6 bases from V and 4 bases from J, with 13 bases between. The CDR3 loop spans 13 amino acids.

The rearrangement joins TRBV6-1 to TRBJ1-5; no reliable D call. Trimming took off 0 bases at V and 6 bases at J, with 6 bases between the two ends. This CDR3 comprises 13 residues. CDR1 is MNHNS, CDR2 SASEGT, per germline. The CDR3 DNA sequence: TGTGCCAGCAGTGAAGCACCAGGTCAGCCCCAGCATTTT. Translating it yields CASSEAPGQPQHF.

The chain is built from TRBV6-6 and TRBJ1-1, with 7 nucleotides matching TRBD1. The junction had 5 bases not matched to a gene; V was cut back by 2 bases and J by 2 bases. The CDR3 extends over 15 amino acids. Germline lookup yields CDR1 MNHNY and CDR2 SVGAGI (reference sequence). CDR3 coding DNA: TGTGCCAGCAGTTACGCCGGGACAGCCAACACTGAAGCTTTCTTT. It encodes CASSYAGTANTEAFF.

CDR3 in amino acids: CASRGDTEAFF. Written as DNA, the CDR3 is TGTGCCAGTAGAGGGGACACTGAAGCTTTCTTT. The chain employs TRBV19 and TRBJ1-1, with D perhaps TRBD1 (5 bases). CDR1 LNHDA and CDR2 SQIVND come from the germline V gene (reference sequence). Trimming stripped 6 bases from V and 3 bases from J, with 5 bases between. This CDR3 comprises 11 residues.